This entry lists 27 T cell receptor beta chains sequenced from one sample in a study of patients and donors after allogeneic stem cell transplantation. One entry per CDR3 protein, called by TCRdb with MiXCR from the RT-PCR reads. The sample comprises roughly 230,000 distinct CDR3 sequences, about 14% of which are singletons, and around 10% rests with the top ten. Input material: blood, either unsorted or a sorted T cell fraction (not recorded which). The receptor source for this set is a human donor who was either an allogeneic HSCT recipient or a stem cell or donor lymphocyte infusion donor (not recorded which). It is not recorded whose cells these are; they may come from a transplant donor.

The chain links TRBV6-1 to TRBJ1-5; D is unclear. CDR1 and CDR2 from the germline V gene are MNHNS and SASEGT. Trimming cost V 10 bases and J 2 bases, with 21 bases left between them. The CDR3 has 16 amino acids. The chain's CDR3 is CATQTGSWARNQPQHF. The CDR3 DNA reads TGTGCCACCCAAACCGGGTCCTGGGCCCGCAATCAGCCCCAGCATTTT.

This clonotype was observed many times. The CDR3 reads CASSQPILAGGDTGELFF. The CDR3 coding sequence is TGCGCCAGCAGCCAACCTATACTAGCGGGAGGGGACACCGGGGAGCTGTTTTTT. This rearrangement joins TRBV4-1 to TRBJ2-2, with 13 bases lining up with TRBD2. Germline V gene data show CDR1 as MGHRA and CDR2 as YSYEKL. CDR3 size: 18 residues. Trimming removed 2 bases from V and 3 bases from J; junction bases left unmatched: 6.

This clonotype was counted ten times or more. The chain employs TRBV21-1 and TRBJ2-7; the table assigns TRBD1, which was not confirmed against the DNA. TRBV21-1 is a known pseudogene. The CDR3 spans 11 residues. The CDR3, as DNA: TGTGCCGTCCCTGGGGCGGACGAGCAGTACTTC. This codes for CAVPGADEQYF.

The chain links TRBV4-3 to TRBJ1-2; D remains unclear. V gave up 0 bases and J gave up 4 bases, with 12 bases separating them. The CDR3 has 15 residues. The germline V gene encodes CDR1 LGHNA and CDR2 YSLEER. The CDR3 loop is CASSQERRGGYGYTF. The CDR3 DNA reads as TGCGCCAGCAGCCAAGAGCGTCGGGGAGGCTATGGCTACACCTTC.

This clonotype was picked up a small number of times. The chain carries TRBV4-1 and TRBJ2-2, with 8 positions matching TRBD2. Unmatched junction bases numbered 10, after V lost 1 base and J lost 3 bases. The CDR3 length is 18 residues. CDR1 MGHRA and CDR2 YSYEKL come from the germline V gene. The CDR3 is CASSQVPPSGHHTGELFF. The CDR3 region has the DNA TGCGCCAGCAGCCAAGTCCCGCCTAGCGGGCATCACACCGGGGAGCTGTTTTTT.

This clonotype was seen only a few times. The gene calls are TRBV24-1 and TRBJ1-6, with D possibly matching TRBD1 (6 bases). CDR3 size: 17 residues. Trimming took 3 bases from V and 10 from J, leaving 21 bases between them. Germline values: CDR1 KGHDR, CDR2 SFDVKD. CDR3 DNA: TGTGCCACCAGTGATCTCCTAGAAGGGGACAACGGGTCACCCCTCCACTTT. Residues: CATSDLLEGDNGSPLHF.

This clonotype has a count of ten or more. The chain uses TRBV7-9 and TRBJ1-1, with D perhaps TRBD1 (5 bases). Trimming took 8 bases from V and 0 from J, leaving 19 bases between them. The CDR3 is 16 amino acids. CDR1 and CDR2 (germline): SEHNR, FQNEAQ (reference sequence). CDR3 sequence reads: CASSTPGGEMNTEAFF. The DNA of the CDR3 is TGTGCCAGCTCTACGCCCGGGGGGGAGATGAACACTGAAGCTTTCTTT.

The rearrangement joins TRBV30 to TRBJ1-3; the D is unclear. V shed 3 bases and J shed 0 bases, with 18 bases lying between them. The CDR3 sequence is 17 residues long. CDR1 and CDR2 from the germline V gene are GTSNPN and SVGIG (reference sequence). The CDR3 loop is CAWSQIAGLHSGNTIYF. CDR3 sequence (DNA): TGTGCCTGGAGCCAAATAGCTGGACTGCACTCTGGAAACACCATATATTTT.

This clonotype was seen many times. The gene calls are TRBV5-1 and TRBJ1-1; D gene uncertain. Trimming took 1 base from V and 5 from J, leaving 15 bases between them. Germline lookup yields CDR1 SGHRS and CDR2 YFSETQ. CDR3 size: 15 residues. In nucleotides, the CDR3 is TGCGCCAGCAGCTTGAACCTTAACAAGGGAACTGAAGCTTTCTTT. Amino acids: CASSLNLNKGTEAFF.

This clonotype appeared a few times. This chain uses TRBV7-2 with TRBJ2-3; TRBD1 matches at 9 bases. Germline lookup yields CDR1 SGHTA and CDR2 FQGNSA. The trim removed 5 bases at V and 3 bases at J, leaving 6 bases unmatched. CDR3 length: 15 amino acids. The CDR3 DNA sequence: TGTGCCAGCAGCCCGAACAGGGGGCGTACAGATACGCAGTATTTT. Amino acid sequence: CASSPNRGRTDTQYF.

This clonotype appeared many times. The chain has TRBV29-1 and TRBJ2-5, with 12 bases matching TRBD2. The J segment lost 4 bases and the V segment lost 2 bases, leaving 5 bases of the junction unmatched. The CDR3 has 15 residues. From germline, CDR1 is SQVTM and CDR2 ANQGSEA. The CDR3 DNA reads as TGCAGCGTTGAACCGACTAGCGGGAGAGGAGAGACCCAGTACTTC. Its protein is CSVEPTSGRGETQYF.

In its sample, this clonotype was seen a few times. CDR3 nucleotides: TGTGCCAGCAGCTTGGAGCAGGGGGGCAATCAGCCCCAGCATTTT. It is translated as CASSLEQGGNQPQHF. The chain joins TRBV5-5 to TRBJ1-5; the match to TRBD1 covers 7 bases. With 0 bases clipped from V and 2 bases from J, the junction kept 2 bases outside the gene matches. CDR1 is SGHKS and CDR2 is YYEKEE in the germline V gene (reference sequence). The CDR3 consists of 15 residues.

V gene TRBV20-1 combines with J gene TRBJ2-7; 7 positions match TRBD1. This CDR3 has 15 amino acids. The V gene end was trimmed by 1 base and the J gene end by 4 bases; junction bases not matched to a gene: 10. Looked up from germline, CDR1 is DFQATT and CDR2 is SNEGSKA (reference sequence). CDR3: CSARVFGTATYEQYF. CDR3 in DNA: TGCAGTGCTAGAGTCTTCGGGACAGCGACATACGAGCAGTACTTC.

The chain has TRBV3-1 and TRBJ2-5; 12 bases are a match to TRBD2. The length of the CDR3 is 16 residues. V lost 4 bases to trimming and J lost 1 base; unmatched junction nucleotides: 4. Germline CDR1 is LGHDT and CDR2 is YNNKEL (reference sequence). The CDR3 region has the DNA TGTGCCAGCAGCCTCCTAGCGGGGGGGCTCCAAGAGACCCAGTACTTC. The encoded protein is CASSLLAGGLQETQYF.

The rearrangement links TRBV15 to TRBJ1-6; tentative D call: TRBD1 (5 bases). Trimming pared 4 bases from V and 1 base from J, leaving 5 bases between. The germline V gene encodes CDR1 LNHNV and CDR2 YYDKDF (reference sequence). The CDR3 consists of 14 residues. CDR3 loop: CATSKGSYNSPLHF. In nucleotides, the CDR3 is TGTGCCACCAGCAAGGGGTCCTATAATTCACCCCTCCACTTT.

This clonotype was counted between two and nine times. The J gene is TRBJ1-2, the V gene TRBV10-3; possible D gene TRBD1, 5 bases. Trimming shortened V by 6 bases and J by 7 bases, and 15 bases separated the two germline ends. In germline, CDR1 is ENHRY, CDR2 SYGVKD. The CDR3 is 13 amino acids. CDR3 sequence: CAIRGDGGRGYTF. The CDR3 DNA reads TGTGCCATCAGGGGGGATGGGGGTCGTGGCTACACCTTC.

V usage is TRBV11-3 and J usage is TRBJ2-2, with 8 bases aligning to TRBD2. Germline V CDR1 and CDR2: SGHNT, YENEEA. V was clipped by 5 bases and J by 7 bases; unmatched bases: 12. The CDR3 covers 16 residues. Written as DNA, the CDR3 is TGTGCCAGCAGCCCCCGGACTAGCATTCTGAGCGGGGAGCTGTTTTTT. Encoded protein: CASSPRTSILSGELFF.

This clonotype was seen a handful of times. V and J are TRBV2 and TRBJ1-5; perhaps TRBD1 as D (5 bases). Looked up from germline, CDR1 is SNHLY and CDR2 is FYNNEI. Trimming removed 6 bases from V and 4 bases from J, with 13 bases in between. The CDR3 loop spans 14 amino acids. CDR3 bases: TGTGCCAGCAGGGGGGGAGACCGAAATCAGCCCCAGCATTTT. Translating it yields CASRGGDRNQPQHF.

This clonotype was detected only a few times. V and J are TRBV6-5 and TRBJ1-1; TRBD1 is a possible D gene (5 bases). This CDR3 is built from 16 residues. V lost 1 base, J lost 1 base, and 13 bases lay in between. The germline V gene encodes CDR1 MNHEY and CDR2 SVGAGI. Written as DNA, the CDR3 is TGTGCCAGCAGTTACTTCTCTTTCGGGACGAACACTGAAGCTTTCTTT. Translation: CASSYFSFGTNTEAFF.

This clonotype appeared a few times. The chain is built from TRBV4-3 and TRBJ1-5, with TRBD1 matching over 7 bases. Germline CDR1 LGHNA, CDR2 YSLEER. CDR3 length: 14 residues. V was clipped by 4 bases and J by 6 bases; unmatched bases: 6. This CDR3 is CASSPAAGGQPQHF. In DNA, the CDR3 is TGCGCCAGCAGCCCCGCTGCAGGGGGTCAGCCCCAGCATTTT.

The table lists this clonotype with many counts. This chain links TRBV2 with TRBJ1-2; D remains unclear. Trimming took 7 bases from V and 0 from J, leaving 12 bases between them. Germline assignment: CDR1 SNHLY and CDR2 FYNNEI. CDR3 length: 14 amino acids. The CDR3 region is CASIPDGTNYGYTF. The CDR3, as DNA: TGTGCCAGCATTCCCGACGGTACTAACTATGGCTACACCTTC.

This clonotype was seen many times. The chain has TRBV6-1 and TRBJ2-1; no firm D call. Germline V gene sequence: CDR1 MNHNS, CDR2 SASEGT. The CDR3 has 13 residues. Trimming took 7 bases from V and 2 from J, leaving 9 bases between them. Here the CDR3 reads CASTGNPYNEQFF. CDR3 nucleotide sequence: TGTGCCAGCACCGGCAACCCCTACAATGAGCAGTTCTTC.

There are many counts of this clonotype. The chain joins TRBV2 to TRBJ1-3; tentatively, D is TRBD1 (5 bases). The CDR3 runs 14 residues. CDR1 is SNHLY and CDR2 is FYNNEI in the germline V gene. V was clipped by 2 bases and J by 2 bases, with 7 bases between them. The CDR3 spells CASSEPRAGNTIYF. The CDR3 DNA follows: TGTGCCAGCAGTGAACCCAGGGCTGGAAACACCATATATTTT.

There are many counts of this clonotype. This rearrangement joins TRBV5-1 to TRBJ2-2; D uncertain. Germline CDR1 and CDR2: SGHRS and YFSETQ. Trimming cost V 0 bases and J 0 bases, with 9 bases left between them. CDR3 length equals 16 residues. The CDR3 spells CASSLADHPNTGELFF. Here the CDR3 DNA reads TGCGCCAGCAGCTTGGCGGACCACCCGAACACCGGGGAGCTGTTTTTT.

This clonotype was recorded many times. The genes are TRBV4-2 and TRBJ2-3, with a possible D match to TRBD2 (5 bases). Germline V gene lookup returns CDR1 LGHNA and CDR2 YNFKEQ. Between the trimmed V and J ends, which lost 0 bases and 5 bases, there was a span of 12 bases. CDR3 length equals 15 residues. The CDR3 protein is CASSQDGLLGDTQYF. In DNA form, the CDR3 reads TGTGCCAGCAGCCAAGATGGACTCCTAGGAGATACGCAGTATTTT.

The chain has TRBV5-6 and TRBJ2-3; TRBD2 matches 14 bases. V trimming: 4 bases; J trimming: 4 bases; junction bases outside the gene matches: 11. Germline values: CDR1 SGHDT, CDR2 YYEEEE. This CDR3 region has 18 residues. The CDR3 DNA sequence: TGTGCCAGCAGCCTAGGGACTAGCGGGAGAAGCTTCGCAGATACGCAGTATTTT. Protein product: CASSLGTSGRSFADTQYF.

This clonotype was counted between two and nine times. This sequence joins TRBV5-1 and TRBJ2-1; 8 bases are shared with TRBD1. There are 16 residues in the CDR3. The trim removed 6 bases at V and 11 bases at J, leaving 19 bases unmatched. Germline V gives CDR1 SGHRS, CDR2 YFSETQ. This CDR3 reads CASNAGAGGDVGKQFF. CDR3 nucleotide sequence: TGCGCCAGCAACGCCGGGGCAGGGGGCGATGTGGGGAAGCAGTTCTTC.